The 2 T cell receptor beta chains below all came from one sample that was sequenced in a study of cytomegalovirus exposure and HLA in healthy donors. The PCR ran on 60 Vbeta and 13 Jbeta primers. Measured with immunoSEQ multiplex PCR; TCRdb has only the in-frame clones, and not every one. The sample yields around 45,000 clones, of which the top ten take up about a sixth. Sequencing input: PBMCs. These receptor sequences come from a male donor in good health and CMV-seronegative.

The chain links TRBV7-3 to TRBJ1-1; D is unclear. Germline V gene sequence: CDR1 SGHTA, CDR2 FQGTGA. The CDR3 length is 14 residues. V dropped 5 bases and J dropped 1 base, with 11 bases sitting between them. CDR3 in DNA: TGTGCCAGCAGCGCCAGGTCAACGAACACTGAAGCTTTCTTT. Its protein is CASSARSTNTEAFF.

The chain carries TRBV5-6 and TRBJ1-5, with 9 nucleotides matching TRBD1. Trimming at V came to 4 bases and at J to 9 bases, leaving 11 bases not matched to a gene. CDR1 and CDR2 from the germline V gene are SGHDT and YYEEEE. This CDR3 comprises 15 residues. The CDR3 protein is CASSKDRGTVSPQHF. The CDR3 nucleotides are TGTGCCAGCAGCAAAGACAGGGGGACGGTTTCGCCCCAGCATTTT.